This T cell receptor (beta chain) was sequenced during a study of T cells after yellow fever vaccination (dated by TCRdb to between 2019 and 2020). Describing the broader study: The SMART-Seq v4 Ultra Low Input RNA kit was used to prepare libraries from fractions with low cell numbers. To follow T-cell clones before and after both primary and booster YFV17D yellow fever vaccination, bulk TCR alpha and beta repertoires underwent longitudinal sequencing. Two healthy male donors, one aged 18 to 29 and one aged 30 to 40 years, were included in the cohort. Blood was drawn at multiple timepoints before and after primary and secondary immunization, with bulk PBMC replicates and cell subsets isolated. General conclusions and limits of the study: After the booster, most of the clones that had expanded following primary vaccination were detected again (almost 98% of CD4 and roughly nine tenths of CD8), which suggests that memory was broadly maintained. The secondary T-cell response was weaker than the primary response but faster, peaking on day 5 instead of day 15. Because only a couple of donors were included in the study, the extent to which the findings can be generalized is limited. Computational filtering was required because FACS-sorted repertoires could contain abundant contaminating clonotypes from the bulk population. A small fraction of clonotypes showed up in both the CD4 and CD8 compartments, probably as a result of convergent recombination.

TCR cDNA was synthesized by 5'RACE template switching, which introduced a universal primer site and unique molecular identifiers. cDNA synthesis was primed from both the TCR alpha and TCR beta constant segments. Library amplification used two PCR steps, and the second PCR step added sample barcodes and sequencing adapters. Libraries were sequenced on Illumina HiSeq 2500 (2x100 bp) or NovaSeq (2x150 bp). Regarding the original processing steps: Reads were demultiplexed and collapsed into UMI consensus sequences with MIGEC, and V(D)J alignment was performed with MiXCR. Vaccine-responding clonotypes were identified with edgeR using replicate PBMC samples, with FDR below 0.01 and a log2 fold change above 5 up to day 15 being required. Each bulk clonotype was labeled CD4 or CD8 based on which sequenced repertoire, CD4 or CD8, contained the clonotype at higher abundance. TCRdb cleaned the public reads at Q25 with fastp, built clones with MiXCR and kept in-frame beta chains. Rows with a matching CDR3 protein are joined into one entry that keeps the most common DNA and genes. TCRdb, rather than the study authors, made the V and J calls. The sample table contains 65,000 to 70,000 distinct CDR3 sequences; only one count was recorded for under 6.5% of them. The top ten clonotypes cover 2.2% of the sample.

The sample holds many counts of this clonotype. Its binding antigen is unknown. No much larger clonotype is one base removed from it; base qualities were not supplied. The sample's treatment or condition, from its label and the paper: live attenuated yellow fever vaccine strain. A standard Ficoll-Paque protocol was used to isolate PBMCs from peripheral blood. CD4 and CD8 T-cell fractions were isolated with Dynabeads CD4 and CD8 positive selection kits. TriZol was used to extract RNA from bulk PBMCs, from CD4 and CD8 fractions, and from dextramer-positive and dextramer-negative fractions. Sequences KGHDR (CDR1) and SFDVKD (CDR2) are obtained from the germline V gene. The cysteine opens and the phenylalanine closes a CDR3 of 15 amino acids. Of the read, only the CDR3 DNA is kept; its 45 bases are in frame from base 1. After removal of 2 bases from V and 8 bases from J, the junction retains 4 bases not matched to a gene.

This sample comprised CD4+ T cells sorted from PBMCs, obtained less than 16 days after the first yellow fever vaccination. This receptor was taken from a man aged 18-30 years who received the YFV17D yellow fever vaccine. The rearrangement combines TRBV24-1 with TRBJ2-1, and TRBD1 matches 11 of the central bases. The CDR3 protein sequence reads: CATSDYGQGADEQFF. The DNA sequence follows: TGTGCCACCAGTGATTACGGACAGGGGGCCGATGAGCAGTTCTTC.